This T cell receptor (beta chain) came from a study of Graves' ophthalmopathy and Graves' hyperthyroidism. Patients in the hyperthyroidism group, adults aged 18 to 65, were newly diagnosed, under 2 months' duration. Establishment of the diagnosis relied upon clinical symptoms, serum thyroxine, TRAb, thyroid ultrasound and orbital computed tomography. For this clonotype: Its target is unknown.

As the template, RNA transcripts were used to amplify TCR beta CDR3 regions. Investigators did first-round RT-PCR with HTBI primers, then second-round multiplex PCR. TCRdb re-called the multiplex PCR reads through MiXCR, storing one row per CDR3 protein. The data contain about 39,000 distinct CDR3 sequences, roughly 50% of them seen just once; the ten biggest clones take up about 25%. Overall study results and limits: Most expanded clonotypes from thyroid (those above 0.001 frequency) were also found in blood.

Sequencing was performed on peripheral blood. The clonotype was recovered from an adult woman with stable Graves' hyperthyroidism.

The CDR3 region is CSVVDRGRLSYTF. The CDR3, as DNA: TGCAGCGTGGTTGACAGGGGGCGTCTAAGCTACACCTTC. The chain is built from TRBV29-1 and TRBJ1-2; 10 nucleotides align to TRBD1. CDR1 and CDR2 (germline): SQVTM, ANQGSEA. The ends lost 6 bases at V and 9 bases at J; junction bases unmatched: 10. There are 13 residues in the CDR3.